These 28 T cell receptor beta chains share one sample of origin, sequenced in a study of CD8 T cells in ankylosing spondylitis. TCRdb passed the 5' RACE reads through MiXCR, listing each CDR3 protein once. The sample lists about 27,000 distinct CDR3 sequences, roughly 7.9% seen once, with around 30% in the top ten. The source material was blood. Receptors originate from a male donor with ankylosing spondylitis or in good health (not recorded which).

The chain carries TRBV10-3 and TRBJ2-3; D is undetermined. The CDR3 spans 17 residues. Trimming left V 3 bases short and J 2 bases short, with 18 bases between. Germline CDR1 reads ENHRY; CDR2 reads SYGVKD. This CDR3 reads CAISDPTRSYFTDTQYF. In DNA, the CDR3 is TGTGCCATCAGTGACCCCACGCGGAGTTATTTCACAGATACGCAGTATTTT.

V gene TRBV20-1 combines with J gene TRBJ2-7, with a tentative D call TRBD2 (5 bases). The V gene lost 3 bases and the J gene lost 0 bases, with 12 bases spanning the gap. The germline V gene has CDR1 DFQATT and CDR2 SNEGSKA (reference sequence). The CDR3 totals 14 residues. This CDR3 reads CSARDDTSSYEQYF. CDR3 nucleotides: TGCAGTGCTAGGGACGACACTAGCTCCTACGAGCAGTACTTC.

The chain employs TRBV12-3 or TRBV12-4 and TRBJ2-5; 8 bases line up with TRBD1. This CDR3 is 14 amino acids long. V lost 3 bases and J lost 3; bases outside the gene matches: 3. The CDR3 loop reads CASSFGQGEETQYF. CDR3 bases: TGTGCCAGCAGTTTTGGACAGGGTGAAGAGACCCAGTACTTC.

Within the sample, this clonotype is medium-sized (0.01 to 0.1%). This chain connects TRBV28 to TRBJ2-5; 8 bases are a match to TRBD2. Germline trimming cut 7 bases from V and 5 bases from J; bases unmatched to any gene: 9. The length of the CDR3 is 14 residues. Germline V gene sequence: CDR1 MDHEN, CDR2 SYDVKM. This chain's CDR3 is CASKPGLGVETQYF. The CDR3 DNA sequence: TGTGCCAGCAAGCCGGGACTAGGTGTGGAGACCCAGTACTTC.

The rearrangement links TRBV15 to TRBJ2-5; D is uncertain. There are 15 residues in the CDR3. The germline V gene has CDR1 LNHNV and CDR2 YYDKDF (reference sequence). Between the trimmed V and J ends, which lost 5 bases and 2 bases, there was a span of 15 bases. For the CDR3, the DNA is TGTGCCACCAGCCCGACCCGTGGGAAGCAAGAGACCCAGTACTTC. This translates into CATSPTRGKQETQYF.

The chain employs TRBV7-9 and TRBJ2-2; D possibly corresponds to TRBD1 (6 bases). Germline V CDR1 and CDR2: SEHNR, FQNEAQ (reference sequence). The CDR3 has 18 amino acids. V lost 5 bases to trimming and J lost 0 bases, with 19 bases between them. CDR3 in DNA: TGTGCCAGCAGCCTCCCGAAAGGGACACACCCGAACACCGGGGAGCTGTTTTTT. Protein sequence: CASSLPKGTHPNTGELFF. Variable domain in full (rest from reference TRBV7-9 and TRBJ2-2): DTGVSQNPRHKITKRGQNVTFRCDPISEHNRLYWYRQTLGQGPEFLTYFQNEAQLEKSRLLSDRFSAERPKGSFSTLEIQRTEQGDSAMYLCASSLPKGTHPNTGELFFGEGSRLTVL.

This clonotype was counted a few times. The chain's CDR3 is CASSFALADEQFF. CDR3 nucleotides: TGTGCCAGCAGCTTCGCGCTAGCTGATGAGCAGTTCTTC. This sequence joins TRBV5-6 and TRBJ2-1, with D possibly being TRBD2 (5 bases). The V end was cut by 2 bases, the J end by 8 bases, with 11 bases between. This CDR3 contains 13 residues. Per germline, CDR1 SGHDT and CDR2 YYEEEE.

The table lists this clonotype with a few counts. The genes are TRBV29-1 and TRBJ2-5; D is uncertain. The germline gives CDR1 SQVTM, CDR2 ANQGSEA. The CDR3 contains 12 residues. The germline V and J ends were trimmed by 4 bases and 2 bases, with 8 bases remaining between them. The CDR3 region is CSVVYQQETQYF. Here the CDR3 DNA reads TGCAGCGTTGTTTACCAGCAAGAGACCCAGTACTTC.

This clonotype was seen a few times. This chain joins TRBV10-2 and TRBJ2-7; D is unclear. The CDR3 has 13 amino acids. The V end lost 6 bases, the J end lost 0 bases, and 9 bases lay between the germline ends. The V gene's germline CDR1 is WSHSY and CDR2 SAAADI. CDR3 residues: CASSGSHSYEQYV. The CDR3 bases are TGCGCCAGCAGCGGGTCACACTCCTACGAGCAGTACGTC.

This clonotype was counted a few times. The rearrangement joins TRBV7-9 to TRBJ2-1; 13 bases align to TRBD2. Germline V CDR1 and CDR2: SEHNR, FQNEAQ (reference sequence). J gave up 7 bases and V 3 bases, and 3 bases lay outside the gene matches. This CDR3 has 15 amino acids. The CDR3 loop is CASSFRTSGRNEQFF. Written as DNA, the CDR3 is TGTGCCAGCAGCTTCCGGACTAGCGGGAGAAATGAGCAGTTCTTC.

Worth noting for this clonotype: Compared with germline, one end of the junction differs, possibly owing to a read error. This chain uses TRBV4-3 with TRBJ2-1; 8 bases align to TRBD1. Germline values: CDR1 LGHNA, CDR2 YSLEER. The CDR3 covers 11 residues. CDR3 loop: CASSHGQGLLF. DNA for the CDR3: TGCGCCAGCAGCCACGGACAGGGCTTGCTCTTC.

This chain joins TRBV7-2 and TRBJ1-1; D possibly corresponds to TRBD1 (5 bases). The CDR3 totals 14 residues. Germline CDR1 is SGHTA and CDR2 is FQGNSA. Trimming took 3 bases from V and 1 from J, leaving 9 bases between them. The CDR3 coding sequence is TGTGCCAGCAGCTTTTACGGACAGAACACTGAAGCTTTCTTT. It yields the protein CASSFYGQNTEAFF.

This clonotype was seen a few times. The chain recombines TRBV27 with TRBJ1-5; D is unresolved. V lost 6 bases and J 7 bases, leaving 13 bases between the germline ends. CDR1 is MNHEY, CDR2 SMNVEV, per germline (reference sequence). The CDR3 contains 13 residues. For the CDR3, the DNA is TGTGCCAGCAGCCGACGGACGGGCCAGCCCCAGCATTTT. This sequence encodes CASSRRTGQPQHF.

The chain recombines TRBV7-3 with TRBJ2-2, with D perhaps TRBD1 or TRBD2 (5 bases each). The germline V gene has CDR1 SGHTA and CDR2 FQGTGA. V gave up 4 bases and J gave up 7 bases, with 16 bases separating them. The CDR3 loop spans 15 amino acids. As DNA, the CDR3 is TGTGCCAGCAGCTCGACCGGGACCAAAGGCGGGGAGCTGTTTTTT. Encoded protein: CASSSTGTKGGELFF.

In this sample, this clonotype turned up many times. This chain connects TRBV6-1 to TRBJ2-2; tentatively, D is TRBD1 or TRBD2 (6 bases each). CDR3 length: 17 residues. V lost 1 base and J 1 base, leaving 13 bases between the germline ends. Germline V gene lookup returns CDR1 MNHNS and CDR2 SASEGT. This chain's CDR3 is CASSEVPGAKNTGELFF. In DNA form, the CDR3 reads TGTGCCAGCAGTGAAGTGCCGGGGGCGAAGAACACCGGGGAGCTGTTTTTT.

This clonotype was observed many times. CDR3: CASSLSGANTGELFF. In nucleotides, the CDR3 is TGTGCCAGCAGCTTATCCGGGGCGAACACCGGGGAGCTGTTTTTT. The J gene is TRBJ2-2, the V gene TRBV7-3; a possible D gene is TRBD2 (5 bases). This CDR3 is 15 amino acids long. CDR1 SGHTA and CDR2 FQGTGA come from the germline V gene. V lost 2 bases, J lost 0 bases, and 7 bases lay in between.

This clonotype was counted between two and nine times. J is TRBJ2-3 and V is TRBV20-1; tentative D call: TRBD1 (6 bases). Trimming took off 8 bases at V and 1 base at J, with 13 bases between the two ends. Germline CDR1 and CDR2: DFQATT and SNEGSKA (reference sequence). This CDR3 spans 13 amino acids. The DNA of the CDR3 is TGCAGTCCCCCGGGACAAGGCACAGATACGCAGTATTTT. Translating it yields CSPPGQGTDTQYF.

This clonotype occurred a few times. The chain carries TRBV12-3 or TRBV12-4 and TRBJ2-7; D might be TRBD2 (5 bases). Trimming shortened V by 7 bases and J by 1 base, and 14 bases separated the two germline ends. This CDR3 spans 14 amino acids. DNA of the CDR3: TGTGCCAGCACCGCAGAGCGGAAATCCTACGAGCAGTACTTC. Protein: CASTAERKSYEQYF.

The chain has TRBV20-1 and TRBJ2-3; TRBD2 agrees at 9 bases. The V segment lost 2 bases and the J segment 2 bases; nucleotides outside the gene matches: 5. The CDR3 extends over 15 amino acids. CDR1 and CDR2 (germline): DFQATT, SNEGSKA (reference sequence). The DNA of the CDR3 is TGCAGTGCTAGACCGACTAGCGGCTACACAGATACGCAGTATTTT. Translating it yields CSARPTSGYTDTQYF.

A few counts support this clonotype. V is TRBV5-4 and J is TRBJ2-7; TRBD1 agrees at 7 bases. The CDR3 is 14 amino acids. The germline gives CDR1 SGHNT, CDR2 YYREEE (reference sequence). The V gene end was trimmed by 5 bases and the J gene end by 4 bases; junction bases not matched to a gene: 9. The CDR3 loop reads CASRGPGQPYEQYV. CDR3 in DNA: TGTGCCAGCAGAGGACCGGGACAGCCTTACGAGCAGTACGTC.

The V gene is TRBV11-3, the J gene TRBJ2-7; possibly TRBD2 for D (6 bases). With 1 base removed from V and 4 bases from J, the gap between germline ends came to 14 bases. The CDR3 is 15 residues long. Germline CDR1 SGHNT, CDR2 YENEEA. Here the CDR3 reads CASSLAGGKQYEQYF. CDR3 sequence (DNA): TGTGCCAGCAGCTTAGCGGGCGGGAAACAATACGAGCAGTACTTC. The full variable domain, in which reference TRBV11-3 and TRBJ2-7 provide the parts outside the CDR3, is EAGVVQSPRYKIIEKKQPVAFWCNPISGHNTLYWYLQNLGQGPELLIRYENEEAVDDSQLPKDRFSAERLKGVDSTLKIQPAELGDSAVYLCASSLAGGKQYEQYFGPGTRLTVT.

This clonotype has just a few counts. The chain has TRBV12-3 or TRBV12-4 and TRBJ1-3; D is possibly TRBD1 (6 bases). The V and J ends lost 6 bases and 2 bases respectively, with 17 bases between them. The length of the CDR3 is 16 residues. This CDR3 is CASRFTGTGTGNTIYF. CDR3 nucleotides: TGTGCCAGCAGATTTACGGGCACAGGGACTGGAAACACCATATATTTT.

In this sample, this clonotype turned up a few times. V usage is TRBV3-1 and J usage is TRBJ2-1, with unresolved D. Trimming pared 4 bases from V and 8 bases from J, leaving 6 bases between. Germline CDR1 LGHDT, CDR2 YNNKEL (reference sequence). The CDR3 totals 11 residues. This CDR3 is CASSRADEQFF. The DNA for the CDR3 is TGTGCCAGCAGCCGCGCCGATGAGCAGTTCTTC.

This clonotype turned up a few times. This chain joins TRBV20-1 and TRBJ2-5; unclear D gene. Per the germline V gene, CDR1 is DFQATT and CDR2 is SNEGSKA (reference sequence). The CDR3 covers 11 residues. Trimming pared 3 bases from V and 7 bases from J, leaving 9 bases between. In DNA, the CDR3 is TGCAGTGCTAGTGGGTGGGGGACCCAGTACTTC. The encoded protein is CSASGWGTQYF.

There are a few counts of this clonotype. J is TRBJ2-1 and V is TRBV7-9; 9 bases fit TRBD2. Germline lookup yields CDR1 SEHNR and CDR2 FQNEAQ (reference sequence). The CDR3 runs 17 residues. The V and J ends lost 5 bases and 3 bases, in that order; junction bases with no gene match: 11. The CDR3 coding sequence is TGTGCCAGCAGCCCAAGAATAACTAGCGGGCACTACAATGAGCAGTTCTTC. As protein: CASSPRITSGHYNEQFF. The whole variable domain, filled in from reference TRBV7-9 and TRBJ2-1, reads DTGVSQNPRHKITKRGQNVTFRCDPISEHNRLYWYRQTLGQGPEFLTYFQNEAQLEKSRLLSDRFSAERPKGSFSTLEIQRTEQGDSAMYLCASSPRITSGHYNEQFFGPGTRLTVL.

Many counts were recorded for this clonotype. V gene TRBV12-3 or TRBV12-4 combines with J gene TRBJ1-1; no clear D. V was pared by 5 bases and J by 5 bases, with 12 bases between. The CDR3 runs to 13 residues. CDR3 coding DNA: TGTGCCAGCAGTCCCCCTGTGGGGACTGAAGCTTTCTTT. Translation gives CASSPPVGTEAFF.

The chain has TRBV29-1 and TRBJ2-2; 7 nucleotides line up with TRBD2. Germline assignment: CDR1 SQVTM and CDR2 ANQGSEA. V was pared by 6 bases and J by 7 bases, with 8 bases of the junction left unmatched. The CDR3 contains 13 residues. CDR3 sequence reads: CSVGLVSSGELFF. For the CDR3, the DNA is TGCAGCGTCGGACTAGTTTCAAGCGGGGAGCTGTTTTTT.

The V and J genes are TRBV10-3 and TRBJ1-2; TRBD1 might be the D (6 bases). This CDR3 is built from 13 residues. Germline CDR1 is ENHRY and CDR2 is SYGVKD. Trimming removed 3 bases from V and 5 bases from J, with 10 bases in between. CDR3 region: CAISDRGGYGYTF. In DNA, the CDR3 is TGTGCCATCAGTGATCGAGGGGGGTATGGCTACACCTTC.